This T cell receptor beta chain was found in a study of beta chain features in type 1 diabetes. Investigators reverse transcribed all isolated RNA, so they sequenced expressed TCRB transcripts. For naive, central memory and regulatory T cell samples, reads averaged roughly 3.5 million. TCRdb's table, derived via immunoSEQ multiplex PCR, lists solely in-frame clones and lacks some. The sample lists 400,000 to 600,000 clones, around 30% seen once, with around 0.065% in the top ten. This clone was counted only a few times. The antigen remains unidentified. Each sorted fraction was over 98% pure. Germline assignment: CDR1 LGHNA and CDR2 YSLEER. V shed 5 bases, J shed 6 bases, and the junction held 16 bases outside the gene matches. There are 17 residues in the CDR3. Findings of the study overall: Type 1 diabetes patients had TCRB CDR3s that were shorter (moderately but significantly so) in all four CD4+ subsets. Naive, central memory and Treg TCRB repertoires seemed to resemble each other more closely in patients than they did in healthy donors.

The J gene is TRBJ2-3, the V gene TRBV4-3; 8 positions agree with TRBD2. The sample taken for sequencing was naive CD4+ T cells from blood. This clonotype originated in a man aged 18 to 35 in good health. The CDR3 DNA is TGCGCCAGCAGCAGGCGAGCGGCTGGCGGGGGGAAGGATACGCAGTATTTT. Translation gives CASSRRAAGGGKDTQYF.